Presented here are 32 T cell receptor beta chains from one specimen sequenced in a study of brain metastases from non-small cell lung cancer. The method was immunoSEQ multiplex PCR; TCRdb's version includes in-frame clones alone and lacks a portion of them. Of hundreds of clones in the sample, approximately 80% were seen once. Sequencing was carried out using tissue from a brain metastasis. The source of these receptors is a donor at least 40 years old with non-small cell lung cancer.

This clone was found once. The CDR3 region has the DNA TGTGCCAGCTCACAGGGAACAGGGGCCCTTAACGAGCAGTACTTC. Translating gives CASSQGTGALNEQYF. The J gene is TRBJ2-7, the V gene TRBV18; TRBD1 agrees at 7 bases. From germline, CDR1 is KGHSH and CDR2 LQKENI. The CDR3 totals 15 residues. The trim removed 4 bases at V and 5 bases at J, leaving 11 bases unmatched. The full variable domain, rest sourced from reference TRBV18 and TRBJ2-7, is NAGVMQNPRHLVRRRGQEARLRCSPMKGHSHVYWYRQLPEEGLKFMVYLQKENIIDESGMPKERFSAEFPKEGPSILRIQQVVRGDSAAYFCASSQGTGALNEQYFGPGTRLTVT.

The rearrangement uses TRBV7-8 and TRBJ2-1; D ambiguous. The ends were cut back, 5 bases at V and 6 bases at J, with 11 bases in the middle. Germline V CDR1 and CDR2: SGHVS, FQNEAQ. This CDR3 spans 13 amino acids. The CDR3 reads CASSLESRNEQFF. Here the CDR3 DNA reads TGTGCCAGCAGCCTAGAAAGTCGCAATGAGCAGTTCTTC.

J is TRBJ2-3 and V is TRBV2, with 8 nucleotides matching TRBD2. The junction had 7 bases not matched to a gene; V was cut back by 6 bases and J by 2 bases. This CDR3 has 15 residues. The germline CDR1 and CDR2 sequences are SNHLY and FYNNEI. The CDR3 DNA reads TGTGCCAGCAGCTTCAGCGGGAGTGACACAGATACGCAGTATTTT. It is translated as CASSFSGSDTDTQYF.

The chain uses TRBV6-6 and TRBJ1-1; possibly TRBD1 for D (5 bases). Trimming pared 5 bases from V and 0 bases from J, leaving 16 bases between. CDR3 length: 16 amino acids. Germline values: CDR1 MNHNY, CDR2 SVGAGI (reference sequence). This CDR3 is CASSPGGGAMNTEAFF. CDR3 bases: TGTGCCAGCAGTCCCGGGGGAGGGGCGATGAACACTGAAGCTTTCTTT.

The chain employs TRBV27 and TRBJ1-1; 9 bases fit TRBD1. The CDR3 length is 15 residues. The trim removed 3 bases at V and 0 bases at J, leaving 2 bases unmatched. The germline CDR1 and CDR2 sequences are MNHEY and SMNVEV (reference sequence). This chain's CDR3 is CASSLTGGMNTEAFF. The CDR3 nucleotides are TGTGCCAGCAGTTTGACAGGGGGAATGAACACTGAAGCTTTCTTT.

CDR3 region: CSVEMAYTQYF. CDR3 in DNA: TGCAGCGTTGAAATGGCTTATACGCAGTATTTT. V is TRBV29-1 and J is TRBJ2-3; no firm D call. Trimming removed 2 bases from V and 7 bases from J, with 7 bases in between. CDR3 length: 11 residues. The germline CDR1 and CDR2 sequences are SQVTM and ANQGSEA.

The chain has TRBV11-2 and TRBJ1-2; possible D gene TRBD1, 6 bases. V lost 4 bases, J lost 8 bases, and 14 bases lay in between. Germline assignment: CDR1 SGHAT and CDR2 FQNNGV. This CDR3 spans 13 amino acids. The CDR3 sequence: CASSSLGGLGYTF. DNA of the CDR3: TGTGCCAGCAGCTCCCTCGGGGGCCTAGGCTACACCTTC. Looking up the rest from reference TRBV11-2 and TRBJ1-2 gives the full variable domain: EAGVAQSPRYKIIEKRQSVAFWCNPISGHATLYWYQQILGQGPKLLIQFQNNGVVDDSQLPKDRFSAERLKGVDSTLKIQPAKLEDSAVYLCASSSLGGLGYTFGSGTRLTVV.

The V gene is TRBV18, the J gene TRBJ2-2; no clear D gene. The CDR3 consists of 15 residues. Germline V CDR1 and CDR2: KGHSH, LQKENI. Deletions cut 0 bases from V and 5 bases from J, with 10 bases between. The CDR3 bases are TGTGCCAGCTCACCACCGGCCGGAAATACCGGGGAGCTGTTTTTT. It yields the protein CASSPPAGNTGELFF.

The rearrangement links TRBV7-9 to TRBJ1-1; D might be TRBD1 (6 bases). CDR3 length: 13 amino acids. Trimming shortened V by 5 bases and J by 5 bases, and 12 bases separated the two germline ends. CDR1 and CDR2 (germline): SEHNR, FQNEAQ (reference sequence). For the CDR3, the DNA is TGTGCCAGCAGCCCTTGGACAGTTACTGAAGCTTTCTTT. Protein sequence: CASSPWTVTEAFF.

The chain uses TRBV2 and TRBJ1-6; 7 bases map to TRBD1. V lost 4 bases, J lost 10 bases, and 10 bases stayed unmatched. CDR3 size: 15 residues. Germline V gives CDR1 SNHLY, CDR2 FYNNEI. The CDR3 nucleotides are TGTGCCAGCAGTGGGCGGAGGGGGCAAGGGTCACCCCTCCACTTT. It specifies CASSGRRGQGSPLHF.

Concerning this clone itself: Other nucleotide sequences in the sample specify the same CDR3. J is TRBJ2-7 and V is TRBV5-6; D not certain. CDR1 and CDR2 from the germline V gene are SGHDT and YYEEEE. Trimming took 0 bases from V and 7 from J, leaving 11 bases between them. The CDR3 is 13 amino acids. CDR3 sequence: CASSLVGGDEQYF. CDR3 sequence (DNA): TGTGCCAGCAGCTTGGTAGGCGGTGATGAGCAGTACTTC.

In its sample, this clone was seen once. The rearrangement uses TRBV11-3 and TRBJ2-2, with D possibly called TRBD1 or TRBD2 (6 bases each). The length of the CDR3 is 15 residues. Trimming took 1 base from V and 7 from J, leaving 13 bases between them. CDR1 is SGHNT, CDR2 YENEEA, per germline. Here the CDR3 reads CASSLARGAGGELFF. DNA of the CDR3: TGTGCCAGCAGCTTAGCAAGGGGGGCCGGCGGGGAGCTGTTTTTT.

This clone was seen a few times. V and J are TRBV18 and TRBJ2-1; a possible D gene is TRBD2 (6 bases). Germline values: CDR1 KGHSH, CDR2 LQKENI. Trimming took off 3 bases at V and 2 bases at J, with 14 bases between the two ends. There are 16 residues in the CDR3. The CDR3 nucleotides are TGTGCCAGCTCACCGTCCCCGGGGGAAACCTACAATGAGCAGTTCTTC. This encodes CASSPSPGETYNEQFF.

The rearrangement links TRBV6-4 to TRBJ2-1; D is unresolved. V was pared by 0 bases and J by 5 bases, with 5 bases between. Germline lookup yields CDR1 MRHNA and CDR2 SNTAGT. The CDR3 covers 13 residues. The CDR3 region has the DNA TGTGCCAGCAGTGACTCGAATCACAATGAGCAGTTCTTC. Translation: CASSDSNHNEQFF.

V usage is TRBV27 and J usage is TRBJ1-1; 9 bases are a match to TRBD1. J gave up 0 bases and V 4 bases, and 3 bases lay outside the gene matches. Germline V lookup: CDR1 MNHEY, CDR2 SMNVEV (reference sequence). This CDR3 spans 15 amino acids. Here the CDR3 DNA reads TGTGCCAGCAGTTCGACAGGGGGAATGAACACTGAAGCTTTCTTT. Amino acids: CASSSTGGMNTEAFF.

The CDR3 is CASSLPRSYTDTQYF. The CDR3 coding sequence is TGTGCCAGCAGTTTACCTCGTAGCTACACAGATACGCAGTATTTT. The chain couples TRBV28 to TRBJ2-3; D gene ambiguous. V was cut by 2 bases and J by 2 bases, with 11 bases left in between. Per germline, CDR1 MDHEN and CDR2 SYDVKM. The CDR3 runs 15 residues.

Details on this clone: Other DNA sequences in the same sample also yield this CDR3. J is TRBJ2-1 and V is TRBV3-1 (or the pseudogene TRBV3-2), with 13 bases that match TRBD2. CDR1 is LGHDT, CDR2 YNNKEL, per germline (reference sequence). CDR3 length equals 20 residues. Trimming cost V 4 bases and J 0 bases; bases outside gene matches: 12. CDR3 region: CASSPIPGTSGTSSYNEQFF. CDR3 nucleotides: TGTGCCAGCAGCCCAATACCCGGGACTAGCGGGACCAGCTCCTACAATGAGCAGTTCTTC.

The CDR3: CASSKEVRGDYYSNQPQHF. The CDR3 DNA follows: TGTGCCAGCAGCAAAGAAGTCCGCGGGGATTACTATAGCAATCAGCCCCAGCATTTT. The J gene is TRBJ1-5, the V gene TRBV21-1. TRBV21-1 is annotated as a pseudogene. CDR3 length: 19 amino acids.

The chain combines TRBV6-4 with TRBJ2-1; weak D call: TRBD2 (5 bases). CDR1 and CDR2 (germline): MRHNA, SNTAGT. The CDR3 has 16 residues. V dropped 5 bases and J dropped 12 bases, with 26 bases sitting between them. The CDR3 DNA reads TGTGCCAGCAGTACTAATCCGGAGGCCTCCCGGATGGGGCAGTTCTTC. Translation: CASSTNPEASRMGQFF.

V usage is TRBV7-2 and J usage is TRBJ1-1; 8 bases line up with TRBD1. CDR3 length: 13 amino acids. Germline lookup yields CDR1 SGHTA and CDR2 FQGNSA. V lost 4 bases and J lost 10; bases outside the gene matches: 8. The CDR3: CASSSNRGYVAFF. The CDR3 coding sequence is TGTGCCAGCAGCTCCAACAGGGGGTATGTAGCTTTCTTT.

V usage is TRBV5-1 and J usage is TRBJ2-2, with D possibly matching TRBD1 (5 bases). The germline V gene has CDR1 SGHRS and CDR2 YFSETQ. Trimming left V 4 bases short and J 1 base short, with 8 bases between. The CDR3 contains 14 residues. As DNA, the CDR3 is TGCGCCAGCAGCGGGGCAGTGAACACCGGGGAGCTGTTTTTT. Its protein is CASSGAVNTGELFF.

In its sample, this clone was seen once. The rearrangement joins TRBV30 to TRBJ1-1, with a possible D match to TRBD1 (6 bases). V lost 4 bases and J lost 1, with 10 bases in between. The CDR3 runs 13 residues. Germline V gene lookup returns CDR1 GTSNPN and CDR2 SVGIG (reference sequence). This CDR3 is CAWNLGGNTEAFF. CDR3 DNA sequence: TGTGCCTGGAATCTAGGGGGGAACACTGAAGCTTTCTTT.

The chain combines TRBV5-1 with TRBJ2-6; D might be TRBD2 (6 bases). The V end lost 0 bases, the J end lost 2 bases, and 12 bases lay between the germline ends. Germline-derived CDR1 and CDR2 are SGHRS and YFSETQ. The CDR3 sequence is 17 residues long. CDR3 amino acids: CASSLAGGQAGANVLTF. CDR3 in DNA: TGCGCCAGCAGCTTGGCCGGGGGTCAGGCTGGGGCCAACGTCCTGACTTTC.

V is TRBV12-3 or TRBV12-4 and J is TRBJ1-2, with D possibly matching TRBD1 (5 bases). The germline V and J ends were trimmed by 3 bases and 6 bases, with 8 bases remaining between them. This CDR3 spans 12 amino acids. CDR3 DNA: TGTGCCAGCAGTTTTAGAGGGGATGGCTACACCTTC. The encoded protein is CASSFRGDGYTF.

This clone was counted a single time. The chain carries TRBV6-5 and TRBJ1-2; D is possibly TRBD1 (5 bases). The CDR3 consists of 15 residues. The V end lost 2 bases, the J end lost 1 base, and 11 bases lay between the germline ends. Germline V gene data show CDR1 as MNHEY and CDR2 as SVGAGI. CDR3 nucleotide sequence: TGTGCCAGCAGTTACCGCCAGGGATTTAACTATGGCTACACCTTC. Its protein product is CASSYRQGFNYGYTF.

The gene calls are TRBV30 and TRBJ1-5, with no clear D. The CDR3 has 14 residues. Trimming cost V 7 bases and J 5 bases, with 18 bases left between them. Germline CDR1 is GTSNPN and CDR2 is SVGIG (reference sequence). The CDR3 protein is CAFSRLGKYQPQHF. CDR3 DNA sequence: TGTGCCTTTTCGAGGTTGGGGAAATATCAGCCCCAGCATTTT.

This clone occurred once. This chain uses TRBV7-8 with TRBJ2-6; no clear D gene. Germline V lookup: CDR1 SGHVS, CDR2 FQNEAQ. The germline V and J ends were trimmed by 1 base and 0 bases, with 4 bases remaining between them. The CDR3 loop spans 15 amino acids. In DNA, the CDR3 is TGTGCCAGCAGCTTAGGGCGCTCTGGGGCCAACGTCCTGACTTTC. Translation: CASSLGRSGANVLTF.

V is TRBV4-2 and J is TRBJ1-6, with TRBD1 identical over 12 bases. The CDR3 runs 17 residues. The V segment lost 0 bases and the J segment 10 bases; nucleotides outside the gene matches: 7. CDR1 and CDR2 (germline): LGHNA, YNFKEQ. The CDR3 is CASSQDSSGTGGSPLHF. The CDR3 DNA is TGTGCCAGCAGCCAAGATAGCTCCGGGACAGGGGGCTCACCCCTCCACTTT.

This clone was seen a single time. This chain joins TRBV2 and TRBJ1-3; 12 nucleotides line up with TRBD1. Germline loops: CDR1 SNHLY, CDR2 FYNNEI. With 5 bases clipped from V and 8 bases from J, the junction kept 4 bases outside the gene matches. This CDR3 region has 14 residues. CDR3 residues: CASSRDRGPDTIYF. CDR3 sequence (DNA): TGTGCCAGCAGTCGGGACAGGGGGCCGGACACCATATATTTT.

This rearrangement joins TRBV6-5 to TRBJ1-2, with 8 bases matching TRBD1. This CDR3 spans 16 amino acids. Germline V CDR1 and CDR2: MNHEY, SVGAGI. V was clipped by 4 bases and J by 8 bases; unmatched bases: 15. The CDR3 bases are TGTGCCAGCAGTTTCGCCGACGGGGACAGGCGTCGAGGCTACACCTTC. Its translation: CASSFADGDRRRGYTF.

The chain joins TRBV6-5 to TRBJ2-1; TRBD2 matches at 10 bases. The CDR3 sequence is 14 residues long. Trimming took 2 bases from V and 11 from J; bases not matched to a gene: 6. Germline lookup yields CDR1 MNHEY and CDR2 SVGAGI. CDR3 DNA: TGTGCCAGCAGTTACCCCACTAGCGGGGCAAAGCAGTTCTTC. This sequence encodes CASSYPTSGAKQFF.

This clone was observed a handful of times. Within the sample, other DNA sequences also encode this same CDR3. V usage is TRBV7-6 and J usage is TRBJ2-2, with 8 positions matching TRBD1. This CDR3 contains 14 residues. Germline-derived CDR1 and CDR2 are SGHVS and FNYEAQ. The V and J ends lost 7 bases and 6 bases, in that order; junction bases with no gene match: 7. CDR3 in amino acids: CASTPQGASGELFF. The CDR3 DNA reads as TGTGCCAGCACCCCCCAGGGGGCGTCCGGGGAGCTGTTTTTT.